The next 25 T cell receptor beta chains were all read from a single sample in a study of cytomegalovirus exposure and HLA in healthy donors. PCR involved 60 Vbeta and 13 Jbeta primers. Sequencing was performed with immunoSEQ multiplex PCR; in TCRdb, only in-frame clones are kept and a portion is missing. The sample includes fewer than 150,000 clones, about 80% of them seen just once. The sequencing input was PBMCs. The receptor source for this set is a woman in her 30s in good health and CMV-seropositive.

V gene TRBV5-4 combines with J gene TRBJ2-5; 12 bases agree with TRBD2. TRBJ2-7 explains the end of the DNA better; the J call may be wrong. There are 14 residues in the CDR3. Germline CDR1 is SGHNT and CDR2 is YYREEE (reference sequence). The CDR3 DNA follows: TGTGCCAGCAGCCTAGCGGGGGGGGCCTACGAGCAGTACTTC. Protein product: CASSLAGGAYEQYF.

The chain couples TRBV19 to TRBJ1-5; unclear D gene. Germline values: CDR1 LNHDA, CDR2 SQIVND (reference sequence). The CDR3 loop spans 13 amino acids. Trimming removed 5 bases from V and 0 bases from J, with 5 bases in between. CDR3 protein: CASSFNSNQPQHF. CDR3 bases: TGTGCCAGTAGTTTCAATAGCAATCAGCCCCAGCATTTT.

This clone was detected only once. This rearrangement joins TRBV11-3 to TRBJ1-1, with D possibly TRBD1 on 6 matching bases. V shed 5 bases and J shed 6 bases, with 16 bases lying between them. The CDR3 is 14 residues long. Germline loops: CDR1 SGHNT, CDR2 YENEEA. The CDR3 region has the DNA TGTGCCAGCAGCCCCCCCGGGGGGCAGTCTGAAGCTTTCTTT. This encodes CASSPPGGQSEAFF. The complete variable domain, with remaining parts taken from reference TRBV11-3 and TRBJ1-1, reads EAGVVQSPRYKIIEKKQPVAFWCNPISGHNTLYWYLQNLGQGPELLIRYENEEAVDDSQLPKDRFSAERLKGVDSTLKIQPAELGDSAVYLCASSPPGGQSEAFFGQGTRLTVV.

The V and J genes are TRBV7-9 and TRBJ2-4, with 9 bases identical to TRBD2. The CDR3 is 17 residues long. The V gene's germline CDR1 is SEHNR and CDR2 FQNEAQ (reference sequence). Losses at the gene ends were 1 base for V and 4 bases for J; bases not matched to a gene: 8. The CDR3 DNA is TGTGCCAGCAGCTTAGTTGCCGTCACTAGCGGGAAAAACATTCAGTACTTC. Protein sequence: CASSLVAVTSGKNIQYF.

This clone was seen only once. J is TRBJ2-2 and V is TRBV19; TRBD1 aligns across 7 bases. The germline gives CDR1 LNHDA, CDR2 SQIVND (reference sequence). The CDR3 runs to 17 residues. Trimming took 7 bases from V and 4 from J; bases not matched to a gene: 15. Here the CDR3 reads CASTVGVGQTSTGELFF. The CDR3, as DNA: TGTGCCAGTACCGTCGGTGTGGGACAGACGAGCACCGGGGAGCTGTTTTTT.

The CDR3 DNA sequence: TGTGCCAGCAGTTTACGACAGGGAGGTGATCAGCCCCAGCATTTT. Protein product: CASSLRQGGDQPQHF. The rearrangement uses TRBV27 and TRBJ1-5; TRBD1 aligns across 7 bases. The trim removed 2 bases at V and 5 bases at J, leaving 6 bases unmatched. This CDR3 comprises 15 residues. Looked up from germline, CDR1 is MNHEY and CDR2 is SMNVEV (reference sequence).

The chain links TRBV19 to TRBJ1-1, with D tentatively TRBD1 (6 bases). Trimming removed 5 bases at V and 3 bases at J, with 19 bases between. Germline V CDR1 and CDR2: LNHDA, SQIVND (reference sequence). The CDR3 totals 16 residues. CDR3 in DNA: TGTGCCAGTAGTCCGAACTTTGGGGGGGCGTACACTGAAGCTTTCTTT. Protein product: CASSPNFGGAYTEAFF. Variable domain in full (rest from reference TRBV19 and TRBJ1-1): DGGITQSPKYLFRKEGQNVTLSCEQNLNHDAMYWYRQDPGQGLRLIYYSQIVNDFQKGDIAEGYSVSREKKESFPLTVTSAQKNPTAFYLCASSPNFGGAYTEAFFGQGTRLTVV.

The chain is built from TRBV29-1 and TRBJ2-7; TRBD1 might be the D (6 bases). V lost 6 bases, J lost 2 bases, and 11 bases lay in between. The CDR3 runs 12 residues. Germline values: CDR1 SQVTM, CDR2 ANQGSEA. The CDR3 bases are TGCAGCGTCTACAGGGACACCTACGAGCAGTACTTC. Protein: CSVYRDTYEQYF.

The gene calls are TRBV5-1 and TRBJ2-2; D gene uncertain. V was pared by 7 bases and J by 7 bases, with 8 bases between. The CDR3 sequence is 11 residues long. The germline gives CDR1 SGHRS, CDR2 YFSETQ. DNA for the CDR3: TGCGCCAGCCACAGAGACGGGGAGCTGTTTTTT. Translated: CASHRDGELFF.

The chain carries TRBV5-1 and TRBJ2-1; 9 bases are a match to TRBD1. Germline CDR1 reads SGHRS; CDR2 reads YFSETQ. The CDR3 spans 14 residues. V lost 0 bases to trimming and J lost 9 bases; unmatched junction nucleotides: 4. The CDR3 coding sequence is TGCGCCAGCAGCTTGGGGGGGACAGGGATTGAGCAGTTCTTC. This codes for CASSLGGTGIEQFF.

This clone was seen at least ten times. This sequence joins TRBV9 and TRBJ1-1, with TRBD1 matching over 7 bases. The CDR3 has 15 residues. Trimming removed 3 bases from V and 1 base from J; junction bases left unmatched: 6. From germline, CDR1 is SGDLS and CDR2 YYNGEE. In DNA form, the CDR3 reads TGTGCCAGCAGCGAGGAGGGGGCGGAGAACACTGAAGCTTTCTTT. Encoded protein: CASSEEGAENTEAFF.

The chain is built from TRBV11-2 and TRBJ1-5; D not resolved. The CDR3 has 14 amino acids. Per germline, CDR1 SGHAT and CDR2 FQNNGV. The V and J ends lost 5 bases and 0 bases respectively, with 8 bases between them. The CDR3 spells CASSVGNSNQPQHF. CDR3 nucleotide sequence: TGTGCCAGCAGCGTTGGCAATAGCAATCAGCCCCAGCATTTT. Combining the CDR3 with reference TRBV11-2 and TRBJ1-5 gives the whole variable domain EAGVAQSPRYKIIEKRQSVAFWCNPISGHATLYWYQQILGQGPKLLIQFQNNGVVDDSQLPKDRFSAERLKGVDSTLKIQPAKLEDSAVYLCASSVGNSNQPQHFGDGTRLSIL.

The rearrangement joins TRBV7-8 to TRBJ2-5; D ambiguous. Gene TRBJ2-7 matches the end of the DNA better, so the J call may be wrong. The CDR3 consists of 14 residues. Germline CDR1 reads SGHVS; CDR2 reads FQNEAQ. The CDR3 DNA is TGTGCCAGCAGCGAGGCTGGAGTCGGCTACGAGCAGTACTTC. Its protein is CASSEAGVGYEQYF.

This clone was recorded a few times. The chain's CDR3 is CAISETSGRTNTGELFF. In nucleotides, the CDR3 is TGTGCCATCAGTGAGACTAGCGGAAGGACGAACACCGGGGAGCTGTTTTTT. This chain connects TRBV10-3 to TRBJ2-2; the match to TRBD2 covers 8 bases. CDR1 and CDR2 (germline): ENHRY, SYGVKD. J gave up 0 bases and V 2 bases, and 5 bases lay outside the gene matches. This CDR3 region has 17 residues.

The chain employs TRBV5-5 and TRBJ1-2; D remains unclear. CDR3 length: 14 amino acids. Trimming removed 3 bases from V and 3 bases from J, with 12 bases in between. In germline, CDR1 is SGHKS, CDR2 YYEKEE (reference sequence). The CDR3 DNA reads TGTGCCAGCAGCTCAGCATTTCAGGACTATGGCTACACCTTC. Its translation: CASSSAFQDYGYTF.

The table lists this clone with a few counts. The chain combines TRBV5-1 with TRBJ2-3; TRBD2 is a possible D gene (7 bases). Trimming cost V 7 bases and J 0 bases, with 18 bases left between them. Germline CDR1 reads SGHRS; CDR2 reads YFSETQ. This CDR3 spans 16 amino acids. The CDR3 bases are TGCGCCAGCCGGAGTGGAGGGGGGGGAAGCACAGATACGCAGTATTTT. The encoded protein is CASRSGGGGSTDTQYF.

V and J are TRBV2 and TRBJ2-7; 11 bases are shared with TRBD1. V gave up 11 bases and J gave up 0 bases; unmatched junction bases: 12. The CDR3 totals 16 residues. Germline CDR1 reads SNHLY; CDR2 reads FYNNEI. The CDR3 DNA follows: TGTGCCGCTACATCCGGGACAGGGGGTCTCTCCTACGAGCAGTACTTC. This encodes CAATSGTGGLSYEQYF. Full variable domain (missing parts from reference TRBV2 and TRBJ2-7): EPEVTQTPSHQVTQMGQEVILRCVPISNHLYFYWYRQILGQKVEFLVSFYNNEISEKSEIFDDQFSVERPDGSNFTLKIRSTKLEDSAMYFCAATSGTGGLSYEQYFGPGTRLTVT.

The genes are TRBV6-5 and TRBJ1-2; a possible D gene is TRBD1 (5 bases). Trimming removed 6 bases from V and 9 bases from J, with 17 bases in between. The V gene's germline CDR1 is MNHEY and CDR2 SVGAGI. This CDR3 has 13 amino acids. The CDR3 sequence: CASRPPGGLSYTF. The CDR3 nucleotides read TGTGCCAGCAGACCTCCGGGGGGGTTGAGCTACACCTTC.

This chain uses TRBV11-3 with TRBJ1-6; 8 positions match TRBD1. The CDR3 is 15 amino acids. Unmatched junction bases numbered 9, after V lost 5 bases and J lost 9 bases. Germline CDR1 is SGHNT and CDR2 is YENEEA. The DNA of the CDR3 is TGTGCCAGCAGCCGGCAAGACAGGGGAGGTTCACCCCTCCACTTT. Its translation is CASSRQDRGGSPLHF.

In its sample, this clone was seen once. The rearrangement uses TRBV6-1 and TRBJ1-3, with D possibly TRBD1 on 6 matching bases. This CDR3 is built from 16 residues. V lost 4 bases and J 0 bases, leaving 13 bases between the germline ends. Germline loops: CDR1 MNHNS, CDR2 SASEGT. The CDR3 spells CASSAATGLSGNTIYF. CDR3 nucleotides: TGTGCCAGCAGTGCAGCAACAGGGCTCTCTGGAAACACCATATATTTT.

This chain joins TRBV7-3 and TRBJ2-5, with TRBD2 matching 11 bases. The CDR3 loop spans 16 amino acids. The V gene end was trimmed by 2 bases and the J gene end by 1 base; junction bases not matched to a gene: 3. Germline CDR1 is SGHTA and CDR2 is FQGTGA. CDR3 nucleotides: TGTGCCAGCAGCTTAGTCGGGACTAGCGGCCAAGAGACCCAGTACTTC. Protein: CASSLVGTSGQETQYF.

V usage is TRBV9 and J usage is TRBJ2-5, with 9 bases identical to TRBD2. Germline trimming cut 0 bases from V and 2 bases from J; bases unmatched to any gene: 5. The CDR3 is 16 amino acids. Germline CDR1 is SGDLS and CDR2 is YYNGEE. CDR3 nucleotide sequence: TGTGCCAGCAGCGTAGCCTCGACTAGCGGTCAAGAGACCCAGTACTTC. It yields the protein CASSVASTSGQETQYF.

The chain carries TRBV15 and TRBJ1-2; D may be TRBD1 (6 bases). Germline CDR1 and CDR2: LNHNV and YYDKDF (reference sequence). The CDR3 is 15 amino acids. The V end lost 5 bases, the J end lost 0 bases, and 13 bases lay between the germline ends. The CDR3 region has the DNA TGTGCCACCAGCGGAACGGACAGATCTAACTATGGCTACACCTTC. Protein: CATSGTDRSNYGYTF.

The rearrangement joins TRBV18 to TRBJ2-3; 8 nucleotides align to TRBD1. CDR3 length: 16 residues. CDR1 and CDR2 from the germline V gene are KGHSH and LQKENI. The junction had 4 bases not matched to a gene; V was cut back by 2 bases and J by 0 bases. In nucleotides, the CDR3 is TGTGCCAGCTCACCATTCACAGGGGGGAGCACAGATACGCAGTATTTT. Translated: CASSPFTGGSTDTQYF.

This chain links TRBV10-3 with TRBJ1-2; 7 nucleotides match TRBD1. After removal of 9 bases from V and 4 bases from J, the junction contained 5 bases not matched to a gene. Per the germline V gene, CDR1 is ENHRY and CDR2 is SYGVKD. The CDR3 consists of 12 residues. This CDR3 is CAISRGFYGYTF. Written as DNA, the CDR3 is TGTGCCATAAGCAGGGGGTTCTATGGCTACACCTTC.